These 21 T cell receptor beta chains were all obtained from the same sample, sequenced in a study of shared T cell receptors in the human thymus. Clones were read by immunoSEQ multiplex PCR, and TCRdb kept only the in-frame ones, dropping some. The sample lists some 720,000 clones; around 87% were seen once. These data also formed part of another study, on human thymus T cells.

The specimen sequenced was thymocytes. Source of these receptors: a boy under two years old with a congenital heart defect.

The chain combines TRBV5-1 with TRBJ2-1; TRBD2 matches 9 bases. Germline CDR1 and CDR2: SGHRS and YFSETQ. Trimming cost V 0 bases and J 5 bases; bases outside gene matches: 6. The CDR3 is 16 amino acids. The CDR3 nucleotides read TGCGCCAGCAGCTTGGCTTCGGGACTAGCTAACAATGAGCAGTTCTTC. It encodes CASSLASGLANNEQFF.

The CDR3 nucleotides are TGTGCCAGCCCCGATACACCCACCTACGAGCAGTACTTC. Amino acids: CASPDTPTYEQYF. V usage is TRBV21-1 and J usage is TRBJ2-7; the table's D call TRBD1 went unverified against the DNA. TRBV21-1 corresponds to a pseudogene. This CDR3 spans 13 amino acids.

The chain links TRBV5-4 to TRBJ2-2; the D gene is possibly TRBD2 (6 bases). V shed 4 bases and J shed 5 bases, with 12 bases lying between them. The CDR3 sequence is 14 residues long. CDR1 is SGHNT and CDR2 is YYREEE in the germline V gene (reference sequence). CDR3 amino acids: CASSGGTGTGELFF. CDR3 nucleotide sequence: TGTGCCAGCAGCGGGGGGACCGGAACCGGGGAGCTGTTTTTT.

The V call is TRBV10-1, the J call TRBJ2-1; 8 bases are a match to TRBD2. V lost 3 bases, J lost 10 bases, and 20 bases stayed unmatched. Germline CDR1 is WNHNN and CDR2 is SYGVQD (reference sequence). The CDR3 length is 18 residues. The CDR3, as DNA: TGCGCCAGCAGTGATGGGCCCCCTCCGGGAGGGCCAGTCGGCGAGCAGTTCTTC. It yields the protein CASSDGPPPGGPVGEQFF.

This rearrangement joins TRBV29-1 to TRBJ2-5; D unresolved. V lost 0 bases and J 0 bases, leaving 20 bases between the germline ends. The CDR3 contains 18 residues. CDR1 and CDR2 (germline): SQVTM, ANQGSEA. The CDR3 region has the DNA TGCAGCGTTGAAGACACCCACCGACCTTCGACAAACCAAGAGACCCAGTACTTC. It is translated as CSVEDTHRPSTNQETQYF.

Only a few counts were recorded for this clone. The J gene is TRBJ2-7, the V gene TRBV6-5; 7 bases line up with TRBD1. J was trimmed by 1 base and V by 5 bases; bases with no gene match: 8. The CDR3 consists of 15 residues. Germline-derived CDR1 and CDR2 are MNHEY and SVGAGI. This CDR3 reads CASSVDRERSYEQYF. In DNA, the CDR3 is TGTGCCAGCAGTGTCGACAGGGAAAGGTCCTACGAGCAGTACTTC.

In DNA, the CDR3 is TGCGCCAGCAGCGCTCTGAAAGGAGACTACAATGAGCAGTTCTTC. Amino acid sequence: CASSALKGDYNEQFF. The V gene is TRBV5-1, the J gene TRBJ2-1; no firm D call. Trimming stripped 4 bases from V and 3 bases from J, with 14 bases between. Germline-derived CDR1 and CDR2 are SGHRS and YFSETQ. This CDR3 comprises 15 residues.

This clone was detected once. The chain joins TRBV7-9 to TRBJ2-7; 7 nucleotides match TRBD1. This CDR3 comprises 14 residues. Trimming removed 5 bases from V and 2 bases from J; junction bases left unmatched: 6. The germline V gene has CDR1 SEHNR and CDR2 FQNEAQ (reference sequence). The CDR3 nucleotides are TGTGCCAGCAGCAACCTGGGACAGCCCTACGAGCAGTACTTC. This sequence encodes CASSNLGQPYEQYF.

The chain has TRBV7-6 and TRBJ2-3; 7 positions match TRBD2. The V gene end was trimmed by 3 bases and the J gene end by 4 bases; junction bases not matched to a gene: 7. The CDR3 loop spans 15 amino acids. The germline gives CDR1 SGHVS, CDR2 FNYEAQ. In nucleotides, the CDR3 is TGTGCCAGCAGCTTCGGGGCGGGAGTCGCAGATACGCAGTATTTT. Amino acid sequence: CASSFGAGVADTQYF.

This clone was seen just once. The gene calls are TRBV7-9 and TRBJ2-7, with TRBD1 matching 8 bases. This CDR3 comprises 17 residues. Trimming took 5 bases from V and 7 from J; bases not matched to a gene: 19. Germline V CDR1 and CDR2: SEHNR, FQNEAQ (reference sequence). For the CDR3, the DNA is TGTGCCAGCAGCCAATGGGAGAGGTCAGGGGGCGCGGGGGAGCAGTACTTC. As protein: CASSQWERSGGAGEQYF.

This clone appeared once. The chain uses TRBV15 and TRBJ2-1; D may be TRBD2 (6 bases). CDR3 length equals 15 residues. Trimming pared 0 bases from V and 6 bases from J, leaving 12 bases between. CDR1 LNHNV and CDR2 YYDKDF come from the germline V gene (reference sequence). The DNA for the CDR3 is TGTGCCACCAGCAGAGAGTGCCCGACTAGCAATGAGCAGTTCTTC. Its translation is CATSRECPTSNEQFF. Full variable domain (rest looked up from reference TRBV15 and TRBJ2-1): DAMVIQNPRYQVTQFGKPVTLSCSQTLNHNVMYWYQQKSSQAPKLLFHYYDKDFNNEADTPDNFQSRRPNTSFCFLDIRSPGLGDTAMYLCATSRECPTSNEQFFGPGTRLTVL.

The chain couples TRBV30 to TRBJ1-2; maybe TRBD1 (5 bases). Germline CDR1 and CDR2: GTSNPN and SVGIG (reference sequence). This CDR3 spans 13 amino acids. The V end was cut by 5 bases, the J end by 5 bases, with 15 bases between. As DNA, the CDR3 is TGTGCCTGGGGGGGGGTGGCAAGGTATGGCTACACCTTC. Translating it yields CAWGGVARYGYTF.

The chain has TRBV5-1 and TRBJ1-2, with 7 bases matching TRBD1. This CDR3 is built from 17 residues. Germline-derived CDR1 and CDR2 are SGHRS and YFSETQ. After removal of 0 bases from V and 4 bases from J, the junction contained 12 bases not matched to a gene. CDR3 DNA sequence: TGCGCCAGCAGCTTGGCTAGAACAGGGGAACCCCCCTATGGCTACACCTTC. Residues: CASSLARTGEPPYGYTF.

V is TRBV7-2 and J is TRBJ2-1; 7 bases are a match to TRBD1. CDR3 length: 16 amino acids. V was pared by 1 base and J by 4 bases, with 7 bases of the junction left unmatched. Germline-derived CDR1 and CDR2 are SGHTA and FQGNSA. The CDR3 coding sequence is TGTGCCAGCAGCTTAGGGTCAGGGGGATGTTACAATGAGCAGTTCTTC. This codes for CASSLGSGGCYNEQFF.

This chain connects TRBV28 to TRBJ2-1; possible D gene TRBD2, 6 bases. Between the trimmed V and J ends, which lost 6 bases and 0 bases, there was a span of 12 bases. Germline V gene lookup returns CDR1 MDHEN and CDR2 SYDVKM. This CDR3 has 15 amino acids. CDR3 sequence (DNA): TGTGCCAGCAGGCGGAGCGGGCCCTCCTACAATGAGCAGTTCTTC. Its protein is CASRRSGPSYNEQFF.

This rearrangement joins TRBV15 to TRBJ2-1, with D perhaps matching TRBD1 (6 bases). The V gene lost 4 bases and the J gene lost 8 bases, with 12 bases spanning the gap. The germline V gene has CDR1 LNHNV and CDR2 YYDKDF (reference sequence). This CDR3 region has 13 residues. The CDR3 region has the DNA TGTGCCACCAGCAATATATACAGGGATGAGCAGTTCTTC. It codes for CATSNIYRDEQFF.

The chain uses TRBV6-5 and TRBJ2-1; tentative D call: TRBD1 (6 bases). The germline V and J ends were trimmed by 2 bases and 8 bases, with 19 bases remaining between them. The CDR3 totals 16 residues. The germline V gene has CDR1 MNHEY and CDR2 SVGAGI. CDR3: CASSYGSEGSGDEQFF. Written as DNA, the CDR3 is TGTGCCAGCAGTTACGGAAGCGAGGGATCAGGGGATGAGCAGTTCTTC.

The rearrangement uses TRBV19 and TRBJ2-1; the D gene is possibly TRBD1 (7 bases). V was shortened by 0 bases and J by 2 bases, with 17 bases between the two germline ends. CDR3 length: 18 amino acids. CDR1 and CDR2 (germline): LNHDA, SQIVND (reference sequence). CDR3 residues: CASSIDHDREEPYNEQFF. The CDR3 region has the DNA TGTGCCAGTAGTATAGATCATGACAGGGAGGAGCCCTACAATGAGCAGTTCTTC.

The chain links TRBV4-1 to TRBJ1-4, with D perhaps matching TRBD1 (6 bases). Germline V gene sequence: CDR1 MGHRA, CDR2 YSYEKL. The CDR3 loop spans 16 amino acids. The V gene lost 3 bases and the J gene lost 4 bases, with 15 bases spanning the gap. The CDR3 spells CASSQTGPFDNEKLFF. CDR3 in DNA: TGCGCCAGCAGCCAGACAGGTCCATTCGATAATGAAAAACTGTTTTTT.

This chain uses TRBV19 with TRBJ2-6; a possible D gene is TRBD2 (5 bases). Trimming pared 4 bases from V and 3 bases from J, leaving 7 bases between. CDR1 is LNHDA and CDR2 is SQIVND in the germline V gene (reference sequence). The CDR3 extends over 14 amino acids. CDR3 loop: CASSRGVGANVLTF. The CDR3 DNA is TGTGCCAGTAGTAGGGGAGTTGGGGCCAACGTCCTGACTTTC. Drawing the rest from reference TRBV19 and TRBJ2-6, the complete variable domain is DGGITQSPKYLFRKEGQNVTLSCEQNLNHDAMYWYRQDPGQGLRLIYYSQIVNDFQKGDIAEGYSVSREKKESFPLTVTSAQKNPTAFYLCASSRGVGANVLTFGAGSRLTVL.

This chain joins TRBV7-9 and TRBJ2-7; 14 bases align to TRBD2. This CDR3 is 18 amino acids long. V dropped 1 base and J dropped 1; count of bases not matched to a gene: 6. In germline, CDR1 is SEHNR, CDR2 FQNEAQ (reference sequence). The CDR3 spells CASSLDGTSGSMSYEQYF. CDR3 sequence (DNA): TGTGCCAGCAGCTTAGACGGGACTAGCGGGAGTATGTCCTACGAGCAGTACTTC. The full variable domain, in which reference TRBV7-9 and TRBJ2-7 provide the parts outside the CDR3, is DTGVSQNPRHKITKRGQNVTFRCDPISEHNRLYWYRQTLGQGPEFLTYFQNEAQLEKSRLLSDRFSAERPKGSFSTLEIQRTEQGDSAMYLCASSLDGTSGSMSYEQYFGPGTRLTVT.